This TCR beta chain was observed in a study of cytomegalovirus exposure and HLA in healthy donors. The method was immunoSEQ multiplex PCR; TCRdb's version includes in-frame clones alone and lacks a portion of them. The table records some 110,000 clones, about 87% of them present only once. It was the 120-subject validation cohort, separate from the approximately 700-subject first cohort, to which the donors belonged. The TCR sequence derives from a woman under 30 in good health and CMV-seropositive. The sample was PBMCs.

The CDR3 DNA reads as TGTGCCAGCAGGGACAGTCACTATGGCTACACCTTC. This translates into CASRDSHYGYTF. V usage is TRBV25-1 and J usage is TRBJ1-2; D perhaps matches TRBD1 (6 bases). Per the germline V gene, CDR1 is MGHDK and CDR2 is SYGVNS. The V and J ends lost 6 bases and 3 bases respectively, with 8 bases between them. This CDR3 spans 12 amino acids.